Each of the 17 T cell receptor beta chains below was sequenced from the same sample in a study of blood T cell repertoires in COVID-19. The protocol was immunoSEQ multiplex PCR, while the TCRdb copy is restricted to in-frame clones and leaves out a portion. The sample lists 150,000 to 160,000 clones, 70% to 90% occurring once. Sequenced: peripheral blood. These receptors were taken from a woman between 65 and 79 years old with acute or convalescent COVID-19.

This clone was observed a few times. The chain combines TRBV6-5 with TRBJ1-3; D ambiguous. The CDR3 is made up of 13 amino acids. Germline CDR1 is MNHEY and CDR2 is SVGAGI. V lost 2 bases and J lost 4, with 6 bases in between. Written as DNA, the CDR3 is TGTGCCAGCAGTTACGCAGTGGGAAACACCATATATTTT. Its translation is CASSYAVGNTIYF.

The rearrangement joins TRBV11-3 to TRBJ2-1; 10 bases are a match to TRBD2. V was clipped by 4 bases and J by 10 bases; unmatched bases: 10. The germline CDR1 and CDR2 sequences are SGHNT and YENEEA. The CDR3 totals 15 residues. DNA for the CDR3: TGTGCCAGCAGCTCCCCTAGCGGGGGTCGTGGGGAGCAGTTCTTC. Translated: CASSSPSGGRGEQFF.

This sequence joins TRBV5-1 and TRBJ1-5; TRBD1 is a possible D gene (5 bases). Deletions cut 5 bases from V and 6 bases from J, with 12 bases between. CDR1 is SGHRS, CDR2 YFSETQ, per germline. The CDR3 loop spans 13 amino acids. This CDR3 reads CASSPEGTQPQHF. The CDR3 coding sequence is TGCGCCAGCAGTCCGGAGGGGACTCAGCCCCAGCATTTT.

The gene calls are TRBV10-2 and TRBJ1-1; 7 bases are shared with TRBD1. The CDR3 sequence is 18 residues long. J was trimmed by 3 bases and V by 2 bases; bases with no gene match: 15. Looked up from germline, CDR1 is WSHSY and CDR2 is SAAADI. CDR3 sequence reads: CASSEPRRGFPNDTEAFF. CDR3 bases: TGCGCCAGCAGTGAGCCCCGCAGGGGGTTCCCCAACGACACTGAAGCTTTCTTT.

The chain recombines TRBV18 with TRBJ1-2; tentative D call: TRBD1 (6 bases). Germline values: CDR1 KGHSH, CDR2 LQKENI. V was clipped by 2 bases and J by 3 bases, with 13 bases between them. The CDR3 spans 15 residues. Here the CDR3 DNA reads TGTGCCAGCTCACCAAGTCGGGGGGCGGACTATGGCTACACCTTC. Translated: CASSPSRGADYGYTF.

This clone appeared a few times. The chain combines TRBV18 with TRBJ1-6; D is unresolved. The CDR3 covers 15 residues. Trimming took off 3 bases at V and 0 bases at J, with 6 bases between the two ends. Germline values: CDR1 KGHSH, CDR2 LQKENI. The CDR3 reads CASSPSSSYNSPLHF. The CDR3 region has the DNA TGTGCCAGCTCACCGTCGAGCTCCTATAATTCACCCCTCCACTTT.

V gene TRBV7-8 combines with J gene TRBJ1-5; the D is unclear. This CDR3 comprises 15 residues. V was shortened by 1 base and J by 3 bases, with 10 bases between the two germline ends. The germline gives CDR1 SGHVS, CDR2 FQNEAQ. CDR3 loop: CASSLVGGNNQPQHF. The CDR3 DNA follows: TGTGCCAGCAGCTTAGTAGGCGGAAACAATCAGCCCCAGCATTTT. The full variable domain, rest sourced from reference TRBV7-8 and TRBJ1-5, is GAGVSQSPRYKVAKRGQDVALRCDPISGHVSLFWYQQALGQGPEFLTYFQNEAQLDKSGLPSDRFFAERPEGSVSTLKIQRTQQEDSAVYLCASSLVGGNNQPQHFGDGTRLSIL.

The chain uses TRBV5-1 and TRBJ2-3, with 12 positions matching TRBD1. Looked up from germline, CDR1 is SGHRS and CDR2 is YFSETQ. The junction had 7 bases not matched to a gene; V was cut back by 5 bases and J by 6 bases. The CDR3 totals 15 residues. CDR3 sequence: CASRSGTGGGDTQYF. Here the CDR3 DNA reads TGCGCCAGCAGATCCGGGACAGGGGGCGGGGATACGCAGTATTTT.

The V and J genes are TRBV9 and TRBJ1-1; D may be TRBD1 (6 bases). Trimming removed 3 bases at V and 5 bases at J, with 11 bases between. The CDR3 consists of 13 residues. Germline V lookup: CDR1 SGDLS, CDR2 YYNGEE. In DNA form, the CDR3 reads TGTGCCAGCAGCGAAACAGGGACGACTGAAGCTTTCTTT. Protein sequence: CASSETGTTEAFF.

V gene TRBV6-5 combines with J gene TRBJ2-7; 7 bases map to TRBD1. V shed 0 bases, J shed 6 bases, and the junction held 8 bases outside the gene matches. CDR1 MNHEY and CDR2 SVGAGI come from the germline V gene. This CDR3 comprises 15 residues. The CDR3: CASSYSATGLGEQYV. CDR3 nucleotides: TGTGCCAGCAGTTACTCGGCGACAGGGTTGGGCGAGCAGTACGTC.

The chain's CDR3 is CASSVALRNTEAFF. The DNA of the CDR3 is TGTGCCAGCAGCGTGGCCCTCCGGAACACTGAAGCTTTCTTT. The rearrangement links TRBV9 to TRBJ1-1, with unresolved D. The CDR3 extends over 14 amino acids. Looked up from germline, CDR1 is SGDLS and CDR2 is YYNGEE. Between the trimmed V and J ends, which lost 2 bases and 1 base, there was a span of 9 bases.

This sequence joins TRBV6-1 and TRBJ2-7; a possible D gene is TRBD1 (5 bases). Germline lookup yields CDR1 MNHNS and CDR2 SASEGT. This CDR3 has 12 amino acids. Between the trimmed V and J ends, which lost 7 bases and 2 bases, there was a span of 9 bases. CDR3 residues: CASMDNTYEQYV. CDR3 coding DNA: TGTGCCAGCATGGACAATACCTACGAGCAGTACGTC.

This sequence joins TRBV20-1 and TRBJ1-1; perhaps TRBD1 as D (5 bases). The germline CDR1 and CDR2 sequences are DFQATT and SNEGSKA (reference sequence). There are 11 residues in the CDR3. Trimming removed 6 bases at V and 6 bases at J, with 11 bases between. Here the CDR3 DNA reads TGCAGTGCGCCCGGGACTTCTGAAGCTTTCTTT. Translated: CSAPGTSEAFF.

V and J are TRBV3-1 (or the pseudogene TRBV3-2) and TRBJ1-6, with D maybe TRBD1 (5 bases). Germline-derived CDR1 and CDR2 are LGHDT and YNNKEL (reference sequence). Trimming pared 6 bases from V and 7 bases from J, leaving 10 bases between. This CDR3 is built from 13 residues. The CDR3 protein is CASRGQGNSPLHF. CDR3 coding DNA: TGTGCCAGCAGGGGCCAGGGAAATTCACCCCTCCACTTT.

The table lists this clone with a few counts. The rearrangement links TRBV18 to TRBJ1-2; no definite D call. This CDR3 comprises 13 residues. The V and J ends lost 3 bases and 9 bases respectively, with 14 bases between them. Germline V gene data show CDR1 as KGHSH and CDR2 as LQKENI. The CDR3 reads CASSPDGPGSYTF. CDR3 DNA: TGTGCCAGCTCACCGGACGGACCCGGGAGCTACACCTTC.

The chain combines TRBV2 with TRBJ1-5, with TRBD1 as a possible D gene (6 bases). Trimming stripped 5 bases from V and 4 bases from J, with 9 bases between. The CDR3 is made up of 13 amino acids. Germline CDR1 reads SNHLY; CDR2 reads FYNNEI. The chain's CDR3 is CASSSDRNQPQHF. CDR3 sequence (DNA): TGTGCCAGCAGTTCGGACAGAAATCAGCCCCAGCATTTT.

The chain combines TRBV19 with TRBJ1-3; 9 bases are shared with TRBD1. V gave up 5 bases and J gave up 3 bases; unmatched junction bases: 5. The CDR3 consists of 15 residues. Germline lookup yields CDR1 LNHDA and CDR2 SQIVND (reference sequence). CDR3 nucleotide sequence: TGTGCCAGTAGTTTGGGACAGGGTCTTGGAAACACCATATATTTT. Translating it yields CASSLGQGLGNTIYF.